A selection of T cell receptor beta chains follows, all from one sample in a study of T cells in localized non-small cell lung cancer. Profiled with immunoSEQ multiplex PCR; TCRdb holds only in-frame clones, not every one. The repertoire holds 25,000 to 35,000 clones, with roughly 87% as singletons. The sequencing here drew on peripheral blood, taken before any cancer treatment. The receptors originated from a male donor older than 55 with stage I lung adenocarcinoma. CDR3s include the opening cysteine and the closing phenylalanine or tryptophan. The order of the fields is CDR3 length, V gene, J gene, clone size, D gene, CDR3 DNA, CDR3 protein. The D gene is left open where the match is weak. A row's size may be missing; if present it is once, few, many or a size class.

cdr3_length: 14
v_call: TRBV28
j_call: TRBJ2-7
clone_size: .
d_call: .
cdr3_nt: TGTGCCAGCAGTTTATGGGACACATCCTACGAGCAGTACTTC
cdr3_aa: CASSLWDTSYEQYF

cdr3_length: 16
v_call: TRBV9
j_call: TRBJ2-3
clone_size: .
d_call: TRBD1
cdr3_nt: TGTGCCAGCAGCCTTGACTTGACAGGGATAGAGGATACGCAGTATTTT
cdr3_aa: CASSLDLTGIEDTQYF

cdr3_length: 15
v_call: TRBV11-1
j_call: TRBJ1-2
clone_size: .
d_call: .
cdr3_nt: TGTGCCAGCAGCTTCCCAACCTTGGGCTCCATCGACTACACCTTC
cdr3_aa: CASSFPTLGSIDYTF

cdr3_length: 12
v_call: TRBV28
j_call: TRBJ2-7
clone_size: .
d_call: .
cdr3_nt: TGTGCCAGCAGTGTCCAGACGGGTAAGGCGTACTTC
cdr3_aa: CASSVQTGKAYF

cdr3_length: 15
v_call: TRBV5-1
j_call: TRBJ2-7
clone_size: .
d_call: .
cdr3_nt: TGCGCCAGCAGCTTGAAGACCGGGGCCCCCTACGAGCAGTACTTC
cdr3_aa: CASSLKTGAPYEQYF

cdr3_length: 18
v_call: TRBV28
j_call: TRBJ2-5
clone_size: .
d_call: .
cdr3_nt: TGTGCCAGCAGTTTAGTGGGCGTCAGGGGATCCCCGGTGGAGACCCAGTACTTC
cdr3_aa: CASSLVGVRGSPVETQYF

cdr3_length: 11
v_call: TRBV9
j_call: TRBJ1-2
clone_size: .
d_call: .
cdr3_nt: TGTGCCAGTGAAGCTAACTATGGCTACACCTTC
cdr3_aa: CASEANYGYTF

cdr3_length: 18
v_call: TRBV7-9
j_call: TRBJ2-6
clone_size: once
d_call: .
cdr3_nt: TGTGCCAGCAGCTTAAGGGAAGACAGTTACTCTGGGGCCAACGTCCTGACTTTC
cdr3_aa: CASSLREDSYSGANVLTF

cdr3_length: 14
v_call: TRBV5-8
j_call: TRBJ1-1
clone_size: .
d_call: .
cdr3_nt: TGTGCCAGCAGCGTGGGTCATGCGAACACTGAAGCTTTCTTT
cdr3_aa: CASSVGHANTEAFF

cdr3_length: 16
v_call: TRBV5-1
j_call: TRBJ1-4
clone_size: .
d_call: .
cdr3_nt: TGCGCCAGCAGCCCAACTCCGGGACCTGCTAATGAAAAACTGTTTTTT
cdr3_aa: CASSPTPGPANEKLFF

cdr3_length: 15
v_call: TRBV7-2
j_call: TRBJ2-5
clone_size: .
d_call: .
cdr3_nt: TGTGCCAGCAGCCGATGGGGGGGCCTGCGGGAGACCCAGTACTTC
cdr3_aa: CASSRWGGLRETQYF

cdr3_length: 16
v_call: TRBV25-1
j_call: TRBJ1-6
clone_size: .
d_call: .
cdr3_nt: TGTGCCAGCAGTGACTCAGGGATTTACTATAATTCACCCCTCCACTTT
cdr3_aa: CASSDSGIYYNSPLHF

cdr3_length: 14
v_call: TRBV5-6
j_call: TRBJ2-1
clone_size: .
d_call: .
cdr3_nt: TGTGCCAGCAGCTTATCGGGGACGGGCAATGAGCAGTTCTTC
cdr3_aa: CASSLSGTGNEQFF

cdr3_length: 14
v_call: TRBV19
j_call: TRBJ1-6
clone_size: .
d_call: .
cdr3_nt: TGTGCCAGTAGTGCCCGACGACCGAATTCACCCCTCCACTTT
cdr3_aa: CASSARRPNSPLHF

cdr3_length: 13
v_call: TRBV10-3
j_call: TRBJ1-1
clone_size: few
d_call: TRBD1
cdr3_nt: TGTGCCATAACGGGACAGATGAACACTGAAGCTTTCTTT
cdr3_aa: CAITGQMNTEAFF

cdr3_length: 15
v_call: TRBV7-2
j_call: TRBJ2-7
clone_size: .
d_call: TRBD2
cdr3_nt: TGTGCCAGCAGCTTAGGTGCTAGCGGGGGGTACGAGCAGTACTTC
cdr3_aa: CASSLGASGGYEQYF

cdr3_length: 13
v_call: TRBV6-4
j_call: TRBJ1-1
clone_size: .
d_call: .
cdr3_nt: TGTGCCAGCAGTGACATGCCATACACTGAAGCTTTCTTT
cdr3_aa: CASSDMPYTEAFF

cdr3_length: 13
v_call: TRBV19
j_call: TRBJ2-6
clone_size: .
d_call: .
cdr3_nt: TGTGCCAGTACCGCATCCGGGGCCAACGTCCTGACTTTC
cdr3_aa: CASTASGANVLTF

cdr3_length: 14
v_call: TRBV9
j_call: TRBJ2-7
clone_size: .
d_call: TRBD2
cdr3_nt: TGTGCCAGCACCGCAGGACTAGCGGGGGTTGAGCAGTACTTC
cdr3_aa: CASTAGLAGVEQYF

cdr3_length: 14
v_call: TRBV10-2
j_call: TRBJ1-2
clone_size: .
d_call: TRBD1
cdr3_nt: TGCGCCACCCGGGGACAGGGCGCTAACTATGGCTACACCTTC
cdr3_aa: CATRGQGANYGYTF

cdr3_length: 20
v_call: TRBV9
j_call: TRBJ2-2
clone_size: .
d_call: TRBD2
cdr3_nt: TGTGCCAGCAGCGTAAAACGGGGACTAGCGGGGTCGGTTGGCACCGGGGAGCTGTTTTTT
cdr3_aa: CASSVKRGLAGSVGTGELFF

cdr3_length: 16
v_call: TRBV7-2
j_call: TRBJ2-3
clone_size: .
d_call: TRBD2
cdr3_nt: TGTGCCAGCAGCTTAAGGCTAGCGGGGGGGCCGGATACGCAGTATTTT
cdr3_aa: CASSLRLAGGPDTQYF

cdr3_length: 15
v_call: TRBV19
j_call: TRBJ2-5
clone_size: .
d_call: TRBD1
cdr3_nt: TGTGCTACCTCGTCCCGGGGACAGGGGAAAGAGACCCAGTACTTC
cdr3_aa: CATSSRGQGKETQYF

cdr3_length: 14
v_call: TRBV4-3
j_call: TRBJ2-7
clone_size: .
d_call: .
cdr3_nt: TGCGCCAGCAGCCAAGATGTCGGAGCCTACGAGCAGTACTTC
cdr3_aa: CASSQDVGAYEQYF

cdr3_length: 14
v_call: TRBV5-1
j_call: TRBJ2-3
clone_size: .
d_call: TRBD1
cdr3_nt: TGCGCCAGCAGCTGGGACAGGCCCACAGATACGCAGTATTTT
cdr3_aa: CASSWDRPTDTQYF

cdr3_length: 14
v_call: TRBV9
j_call: TRBJ2-3
clone_size: .
d_call: .
cdr3_nt: TGTGCCAGCAGCCCCCTAGGACAAACAGATACGCAGTATTTT
cdr3_aa: CASSPLGQTDTQYF

cdr3_length: 14
v_call: TRBV30
j_call: TRBJ2-2
clone_size: .
d_call: .
cdr3_nt: TGTGCCTGGAGCTTTGGGGGCGGTACCGGGGAGCTGTTTTTT
cdr3_aa: CAWSFGGGTGELFF

cdr3_length: 15
v_call: TRBV6-1
j_call: TRBJ1-6
clone_size: few
d_call: .
cdr3_nt: TGTGCCAGCAGTGAAGGTGCGGCCTATAATTCACCCCTCCACTTT
cdr3_aa: CASSEGAAYNSPLHF

cdr3_length: 14
v_call: TRBV7-9
j_call: TRBJ1-3
clone_size: .
d_call: .
cdr3_nt: TGTGCCAGCAGCTCCAGGGGTGCTGGAAACACCATATATTTT
cdr3_aa: CASSSRGAGNTIYF

cdr3_length: 13
v_call: TRBV9
j_call: TRBJ2-2
clone_size: .
d_call: .
cdr3_nt: TGTGCCAGCAGCGTAGAGGCCACCGGGGAGCTGTTTTTT
cdr3_aa: CASSVEATGELFF

cdr3_length: 17
v_call: TRBV27
j_call: TRBJ1-2
clone_size: .
d_call: TRBD1
cdr3_nt: TGTGCCAGCAGTCGGGACATCGGACAGGGTTTAACGTATGGCTACACCTTC
cdr3_aa: CASSRDIGQGLTYGYTF

cdr3_length: 14
v_call: TRBV30
j_call: TRBJ1-2
clone_size: .
d_call: TRBD1
cdr3_nt: TGTGCCTGGCATAGGGACAGGCCTAACTATGGCTACACCTTC
cdr3_aa: CAWHRDRPNYGYTF

cdr3_length: 17
v_call: TRBV28
j_call: TRBJ2-3
clone_size: .
d_call: TRBD1
cdr3_nt: TGTGCCAGCAGTTTTCGCCGGAGGACAGGGAGCACAGATACGCAGTATTTT
cdr3_aa: CASSFRRRTGSTDTQYF